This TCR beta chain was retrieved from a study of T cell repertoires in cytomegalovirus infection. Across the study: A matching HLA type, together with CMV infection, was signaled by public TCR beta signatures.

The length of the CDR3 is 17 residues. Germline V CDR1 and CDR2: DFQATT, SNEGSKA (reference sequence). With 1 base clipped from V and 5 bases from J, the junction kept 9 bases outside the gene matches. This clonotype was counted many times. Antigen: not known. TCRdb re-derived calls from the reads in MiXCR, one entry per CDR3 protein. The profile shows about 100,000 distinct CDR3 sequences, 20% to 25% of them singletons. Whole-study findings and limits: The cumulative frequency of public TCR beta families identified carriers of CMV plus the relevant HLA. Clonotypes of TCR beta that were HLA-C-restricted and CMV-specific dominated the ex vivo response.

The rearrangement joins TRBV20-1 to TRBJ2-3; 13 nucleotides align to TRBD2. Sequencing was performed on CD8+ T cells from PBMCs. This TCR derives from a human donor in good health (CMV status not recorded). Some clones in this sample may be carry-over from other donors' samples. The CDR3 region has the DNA TGCAGTGCTAGAGTAGAACTAGCGGGGGGGCCCGGAGATACGCAGTATTTT. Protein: CSARVELAGGPGDTQYF.